The T cell receptor (beta chain) described here comes from a study of CD8 T cells in Susac syndrome. A quantity of about 0.45 to 1 ug RNA underwent reverse transcription using random hexamers. It was immunoSEQ multiplex PCR that amplified TCR beta CDR3 across 54 Vbeta and 13 Jbeta. TCRdb ran MiXCR on the immunoSEQ multiplex PCR reads and lists one entry per CDR3 protein. The table shows more than 95,000 distinct CDR3 sequences, with over 85% occurring only once. In contrast to the negatively isolated CD8+ and CD4+ T cells, TEMRA cells were FACS-enriched. Germline V gives CDR1 DFQATT, CDR2 SNEGSKA (reference sequence). The length of the CDR3 is 16 residues. V lost 0 bases to trimming and J lost 7 bases; unmatched junction nucleotides: 11. This clonotype showed up just once.

This chain connects TRBV20-1 to TRBJ1-4; 7 bases align to TRBD1. Sample: CD4+ T cells from PBMCs. This clonotype was obtained from a human donor in good health. The CDR3 region is CSARDGRGGFTEKLFF. In nucleotides, the CDR3 is TGCAGTGCTAGAGATGGCAGGGGGGGATTTACTGAAAAACTGTTTTTT.